The following is a T cell receptor beta chain sequence with its context. This entry comes from a study of blood T cell repertoires in COVID-19. The wider study: Italy, Spain and the United States were the sources of the convalescent and acute COVID-19 samples. PBMCs, B-cell-depleted T cells, or T cells provided the cDNA or gDNA that made up the material.

In the authors' methods: Quantification of nucleated cells was approximated via reference gene primer amplification. Generated by immunoSEQ multiplex PCR, the TCRdb table keeps only in-frame clones and is missing some. V and J calls and clone size follow that table, whereas D and trimming were derived from the DNA. The table has about 18,000 clones, 87% seen once; the top ten hold about a sixth. This CDR3 has 15 amino acids. From germline, CDR1 is SGHNT and CDR2 YYREEE (reference sequence). V lost 4 bases and J lost 3; bases outside the gene matches: 7. This TCR was recovered from a middle-aged man with active COVID-19. This rearrangement joins TRBV5-4 to TRBJ2-1, with TRBD2 matching over 7 bases. The sequenced material came from peripheral blood. This chain's CDR3 is CASSPGGGDYNEQFF. The DNA of the CDR3 is TGTGCCAGCAGCCCTGGGGGGGGAGACTACAATGAGCAGTTCTTC.